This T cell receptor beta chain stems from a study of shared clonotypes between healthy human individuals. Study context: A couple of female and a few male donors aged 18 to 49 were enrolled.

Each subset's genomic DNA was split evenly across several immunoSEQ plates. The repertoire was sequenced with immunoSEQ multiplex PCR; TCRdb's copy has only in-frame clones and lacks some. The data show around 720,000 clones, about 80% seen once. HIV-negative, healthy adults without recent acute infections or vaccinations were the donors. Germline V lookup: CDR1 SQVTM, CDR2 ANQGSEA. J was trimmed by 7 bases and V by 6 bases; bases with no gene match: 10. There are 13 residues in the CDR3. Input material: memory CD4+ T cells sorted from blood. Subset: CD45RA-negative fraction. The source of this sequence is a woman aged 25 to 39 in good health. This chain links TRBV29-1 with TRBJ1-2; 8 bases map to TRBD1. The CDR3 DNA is TGCAGCGTAGTCATGGACAGGGCTAGTGGCTACACCTTC. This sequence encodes CSVVMDRASGYTF.